These T cell receptor beta chains were read from a single sample in a study of cytomegalovirus exposure and HLA in healthy donors. Clones were sequenced by immunoSEQ multiplex PCR, and TCRdb holds only the in-frame ones, with some missing. The sample includes around 120,000 clones, 75% to 90% of them seen just once. The specimen was PBMCs. These receptors originate from a man between 18 and 35 years old in good health and CMV-seropositive. Each CDR3 is given with its conserved first and last residue. The D gene is left open where the match is weak. Expanded clones get a size class; other rows say once, few or many, or leave the size out.

TRBV6-4	NA	NA	TRBJ1-1	CASSDPGMNTEAFF	TGTGCCAGCAGTGACCCAGGAATGAACACTGAAGCTTTCTTT
TRBV2	NA	TRBD1	TRBJ1-1	CASGTGNTEAFF	TGTGCCAGCGGGACAGGGAACACTGAAGCTTTCTTT
TRBV5-1	NA	NA	TRBJ1-6	CASSLGLSSYNSPLHF	TGCGCCAGCAGCTTGGGCCTCAGCTCCTATAATTCACCCCTCCACTTT
TRBV5-1	NA	NA	TRBJ2-3	CASSLIGGVGDTQYF	TGCGCCAGCAGCTTGATAGGCGGGGTGGGAGATACGCAGTATTTT
TRBV5-6	NA	NA	TRBJ2-3	CASSLTAVHDTQYF	TGTGCCAGCAGCTTGACAGCAGTACACGACACGCAGTATTTT
TRBV5-4	NA	TRBD1	TRBJ2-1	CASSLGGQGAANEQFF	TGTGCCAGCAGCTTGGGCGGACAGGGGGCGGCTAATGAGCAGTTCTTC
TRBV18	NA	NA	TRBJ2-3	CASSREGTDTQYF	TGTGCCAGCTCACGGGAGGGCACAGATACGCAGTATTTT
TRBV30	NA	TRBD1	TRBJ1-5	CAWSVVTGGERNQPQHF	TGTGCCTGGAGTGTAGTAACAGGGGGCGAAAGAAATCAGCCCCAGCATTTT
TRBV7-8	NA	NA	TRBJ1-5	CASSPQGRYFNQPQHF	TGTGCCAGCAGCCCGCAGGGGCGATACTTCAATCAGCCCCAGCATTTT
TRBV5-5	NA	TRBD2	TRBJ2-2	CASSSLAGGSNTGELFF	TGTGCCAGCAGCTCTCTAGCGGGGGGGTCTAACACCGGGGAGCTGTTTTTT
TRBV19	NA	NA	TRBJ1-1	CASSISGVGAMNTEAFF	TGTGCCAGTAGTATATCGGGGGTTGGGGCAATGAACACTGAAGCTTTCTTT
TRBV25-1	NA	NA	TRBJ2-5	CASSGAYETQYF	TGTGCCAGCAGTGGCGCCTATGAGACCCAGTACTTC
TRBV28	NA	TRBD1	TRBJ2-2	CASRSGTGVLGELFF	TGTGCCAGCAGGTCTGGGACAGGGGTGCTCGGGGAGCTGTTTTTT
TRBV27	NA	NA	TRBJ1-2	CASSSAGARSSYTF	TGTGCCAGCAGTTCAGCGGGGGCGAGGAGTAGCTACACCTTC
TRBV7-2	NA	NA	TRBJ1-2	CASSPSPGDNYGYTF	TGTGCCAGCAGCCCCTCACCAGGCGATAACTATGGCTACACCTTC
TRBV28	NA	NA	TRBJ2-7	CASSLGLAGSSYEQYF	TGTGCCAGCAGTTTAGGACTGGCGGGGAGCTCCTACGAGCAGTACTTC
TRBV28	NA	TRBD1	TRBJ1-5	CASSTRGLSQPQHF	TGTGCCAGCAGCACTAGGGGGCTCAGCCAGCCCCAGCATTTT
TRBV13	once	NA	TRBJ2-3	CASSELSGSTDTQYF	TGTGCCAGCAGCGAGTTGTCAGGAAGCACAGATACGCAGTATTTT